This entry describes one TCR beta chain. This clone was observed a handful of times. The target of this receptor is not known. No quality values exist for individual bases; no much larger clone is one base distant. The sample originates from a study of blood T cell repertoires in COVID-19 (dated by TCRdb to the early 2020s). Concerning the study at large: Collaborator samples came from the United States, Italy and Spain and covered acute and convalescent phases of COVID-19. The prospective study material was composed of cDNA or gDNA derived from T cells, B-cell-depleted T cells, or PBMCs. Deeply sampled blood TCRbeta repertoires from subjects exposed to, actively infected with, or recovered from COVID-19 were included in the dataset. The repertoires were released in a freely available public database intended as a resource for research on the immune response to SARS-CoV-2. Samples were obtained from the ongoing ImmuneRACE study (first 160 participants) and from 1,000 to 1,500 subjects provided by 6 global collaborators. The sample metadata nearly always contained a de-identified subject ID, COVID-19 status, age in years and sex. HLA class I and class II types, where available, came from metadata supplied by the sample provider rather than from assay-based typing.

Collaborating institutions collected whole blood in K2EDTA tubes following their own protocols. Collaborator samples were shipped for TCRbeta analysis as frozen whole blood, isolated PBMCs, or DNA extracted from either sample type. The CDR3 runs 15 amino acids, cysteine and phenylalanine included. Of the read, only the CDR3 DNA is kept; its 45 bases are in frame from base 1. V is trimmed back by 2 bases and J by 3 bases, and the junction contains 5 bases that no gene match accounts for. The germline V gene supplies CDR1 KGHDR and CDR2 SFDVKD. Beyond this particular receptor, the publication reports: The amount of clinical and demographic metadata varied by source and participant and was provided uncurated.

TCRbeta CDR3 regions were amplified from genomic DNA using the immunoSEQ Assay, a bias-controlled multiplex PCR. Regarding the original processing steps: The number of nucleated cells in each sample was estimated from the amplification of reference gene primers within the assay. To quantify the absolute abundance of each unique TCRbeta CDR3 rearrangement, sequence reads were collapsed and filtered. For each sample, productive Simpson clonality was calculated by taking the square root of Simpson's diversity index across productive rearrangements. As stored in TCRdb, this immuneACCESS dataset retains in-frame rearrangements with V and J assigned. A fraction of the clones does not appear; measured against another copy, unresolved V genes explain less than half of the discrepancy, and the remainder lacks a known reason. V and J calls and clone size are those listed in that table; D and trimming were worked out from the DNA. This sample holds over 200,000 clones; approximately 84% were observed only once. The top ten clonotypes cover approximately 8.1% of the sample.

The TCR was taken from a woman aged 45-65 years with active or convalescent COVID-19. The sample consisted of peripheral blood. This chain is built from TRBV24-1 and TRBJ1-2; 7 nucleotides in the junction match TRBD1. The CDR3 region: CATSDSAGGHYGYTF. Here is the DNA: TGTGCCACCAGTGATTCGGCAGGGGGGCACTATGGCTACACCTTC.